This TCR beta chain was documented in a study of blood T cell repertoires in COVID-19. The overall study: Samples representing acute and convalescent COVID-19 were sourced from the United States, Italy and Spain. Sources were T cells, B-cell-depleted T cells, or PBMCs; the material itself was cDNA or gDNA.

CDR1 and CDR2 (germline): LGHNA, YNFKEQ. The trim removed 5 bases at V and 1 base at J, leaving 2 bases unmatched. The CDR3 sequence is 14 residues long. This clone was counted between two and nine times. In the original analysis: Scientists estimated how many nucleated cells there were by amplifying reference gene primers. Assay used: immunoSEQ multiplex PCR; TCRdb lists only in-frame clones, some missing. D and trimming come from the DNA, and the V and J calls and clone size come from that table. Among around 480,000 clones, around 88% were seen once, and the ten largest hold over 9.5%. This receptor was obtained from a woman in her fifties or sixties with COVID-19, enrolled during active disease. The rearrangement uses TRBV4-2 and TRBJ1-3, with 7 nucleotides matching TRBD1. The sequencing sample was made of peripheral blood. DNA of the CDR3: TGTGCCAGCAGCACGACAGGGTCTGGAAACACCATATATTTT. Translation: CASSTTGSGNTIYF.